This note documents a single T cell receptor beta chain sequence. Its cognate antigen is unknown. Assay used: immunoSEQ multiplex PCR; TCRdb lists only in-frame clones, some missing. The data hold some 740,000 clones, with nearly 95% observed a single time. Deletions cut 2 bases from V and 5 bases from J, with 9 bases between. Germline V gene sequence: CDR1 MNHEY, CDR2 SVGAGI. This CDR3 comprises 13 residues. The data derive from a study of shared clonotypes between healthy human individuals. The wider study: Three plates were used per donor for CD4 naive, three for CD4 memory, two for CD8 naive and one for CD8 memory.

CD45RO-negative, CCR7-positively selected cells formed the naive CD8 fraction, excluding terminally differentiated effector memory CD45RA+ cells. Study-wide points: Generally, naive subsets came out with larger estimated richness than memory subsets. Clonotypes not shared had lower generation probabilities than those common to all four donors.

The V and J genes are TRBV6-5 and TRBJ1-1; D uncertain. The TCR was taken from a young man in good health. Sequenced input: naive CD8+ T cells sorted from blood. This CDR3 reads CASSYATLTEAFF. Written as DNA, the CDR3 is TGTGCCAGCAGTTACGCCACTCTTACTGAAGCTTTCTTT.